Many counts were recorded for the clone carrying this T cell receptor (beta chain). No antigen is known for it. Unique molecular identifiers were present on the cDNA, which also gained a universal primer site by template switching. MiXCR, run by TCRdb on the 5' RACE reads, gives a single entry per CDR3 protein. This table holds approximately 280,000 distinct CDR3 sequences, about 8.1% found once. Between the trimmed V and J ends, which lost 5 bases and 2 bases, there was a span of 14 bases. The CDR3 has 15 amino acids. These data belong to a study of identical twins. Study-wide results and caveats: Diverse VJ usage suggested most zero-insertion clonotypes were not invariant T cells. Memory repertoires lacked the insertion deficit that abundant cord blood beta clonotypes showed. Surplus twin overlap in beta out-of-frame sequences was less pronounced.

The same sample was also studied in work on yellow fever vaccine responses in identical twins.

V usage is TRBV12-3 or TRBV12-4 and J usage is TRBJ2-3; a weak D match, TRBD2 (5 bases). This TCR was sampled from a woman under 30 in good health. Sequenced material: memory (CD45RO+) T cells sorted from blood. This CDR3 is CASSRGLETTDTQYF. The DNA of the CDR3 is TGTGCCAGCAGTCGAGGGCTAGAAACCACAGATACGCAGTATTTT.